Listed below are T cell receptor beta chains from one sample, sequenced in a study of blood T cell repertoires in COVID-19. Assay used: immunoSEQ multiplex PCR; TCRdb lists only in-frame clones, some missing. This sample has some 250,000 clones; approximately 86% occur once, and the top ten carry less than 4%. The sequenced material came from peripheral blood. These receptors were obtained from a woman between 18 and 30 years old with acute or convalescent COVID-19. The CDR3 runs from the conserved cysteine through the conserved F or W. D genes are given only for firm matches. Not all rows give a size; the values are once, few, many and, for expanded clones, a class.

V gene	D gene	J gene	clone size	CDR3 protein	CDR3 DNA
TRBV11-3	TRBD2	TRBJ2-5	-	CASSPGLAGIQETQYF	TGTGCCAGCAGCCCCGGACTAGCGGGAATCCAAGAGACCCAGTACTTC
TRBV6-5	TRBD2	TRBJ2-7	-	CATNRGLETYEQYF	TGTGCCACCAATAGGGGACTAGAGACCTACGAGCAGTACTTC
TRBV19	-	TRBJ1-2	-	CASMSTPRSGGYTF	TGTGCCAGCATGAGCACCCCTCGTTCGGGTGGCTACACCTTC
TRBV12-5	TRBD2	TRBJ2-1	-	CASGFTSGPGNEQFF	TGTGCTAGTGGTTTCACTAGCGGGCCGGGTAATGAGCAGTTCTTC
TRBV19	TRBD1	TRBJ2-3	-	CASSPRGTGSTDTQYF	TGTGCCAGTAGTCCGAGGGGGACAGGGTCGACAGATACGCAGTATTTT
TRBV19	-	TRBJ2-1	-	CASSPGGYNEQFF	TGTGCCAGTAGTCCGGGTGGCTACAATGAGCAGTTCTTC
TRBV19	TRBD2	TRBJ2-7	-	CASSTPTSGSSYEQYF	TGTGCCAGTAGTACGCCCACTAGCGGGAGCTCCTACGAGCAGTACTTC
TRBV7-3	-	TRBJ1-5	-	CASSPDRNQPQHF	TGTGCCAGCAGCCCCGACAGGAATCAGCCCCAGCATTTT
TRBV30	TRBD2	TRBJ2-3	-	CAWSRLPSSGSTDTQYF	TGTGCCTGGAGCCGCCTACCCTCTAGCGGGAGCACAGATACGCAGTATTTT
TRBV6-5	TRBD2	TRBJ2-2	few	CASYFSGRGTGELFF	TGTGCCAGCTACTTTAGCGGGAGAGGGACCGGGGAGCTGTTTTTT
TRBV4-3	-	TRBJ1-1	-	CASSQVMNTEAFF	TGCGCCAGCAGCCAAGTTATGAACACTGAAGCTTTCTTT
TRBV27	TRBD1	TRBJ1-6	-	CASTNGDRDNSPLHF	TGTGCCAGCACCAATGGGGACAGGGATAATTCACCCCTCCACTTT
TRBV10-3	-	TRBJ2-1	-	CAISPTALDNEQFF	TGTGCCATCAGCCCGACCGCCCTAGACAATGAGCAGTTCTTC
TRBV6-2/TRBV6-3	-	TRBJ1-2	-	CASSYFGGDGYTF	TGTGCCAGCAGTTACTTCGGGGGGGACGGCTACACCTTC
TRBV18	TRBD2	TRBJ2-1	-	CASSEREGSYNEQFF	TGTGCCAGCTCGGAGCGGGAGGGCTCCTACAATGAGCAGTTCTTC
TRBV7-9	-	TRBJ2-1	-	CASSLTSYDNEQFF	TGTGCCAGCAGCTTAACTAGCTACGACAATGAGCAGTTCTTC
TRBV9	-	TRBJ1-3	-	CASSVVADRSGNTIYF	TGTGCCAGCAGCGTAGTAGCGGATCGCTCTGGAAACACCATATATTTT
TRBV6-6	-	TRBJ1-3	-	CASSPQLPGSPGNTIYF	TGTGCCAGCAGTCCCCAACTACCCGGCTCCCCTGGAAACACCATATATTTT
TRBV18	-	TRBJ1-6	-	CASSPPGTRLNSPLHF	TGTGCCAGCTCACCACCAGGGACAAGACTTAATTCACCCCTCCACTTT
TRBV7-9	-	TRBJ1-1	-	CASSQATNVNTEAFF	TGTGCCAGCAGCCAAGCCACCAATGTGAACACTGAAGCTTTCTTT